A selection of T cell receptor beta chains follows, all from one sample in a study of control samples from healthy donors and cancer patients. Using immunoSEQ multiplex PCR, the repertoire was profiled, and TCRdb retains in-frame clones only, with some absent. The sample has over 110,000 clones, approximately 91% seen once; the top ten hold around 10%. Sequenced material: blood. Receptors were obtained from a woman younger than 45 in good health. Both conserved end residues are part of each CDR3. Each record gives: V gene, D gene, J gene, clone size, CDR3 protein, CDR3 DNA. D genes are given only for firm matches. Where a row states a size, it is once, few, many or the class of an expanded clone; other rows omit it.

TRBV6-5,TRBD1,TRBJ1-4,.,CASNPTGLNEKLFF,TGTGCCAGCAACCCGACAGGGCTGAATGAAAAACTGTTTTTT
TRBV19,TRBD1,TRBJ2-7,.,CASSINRGGPYEQYF,TGTGCCAGTAGTATCAACAGGGGCGGCCCCTACGAGCAGTACTTC
TRBV24-1,TRBD1,TRBJ2-7,.,CATETGTGMSEQYF,TGTGCCACCGAAACCGGGACAGGGATGAGTGAGCAGTACTTC
TRBV29-1,.,TRBJ1-4,.,CSSSFREKLFF,TGCAGCTCCTCCTTCCGGGAAAAACTGTTTTTT
TRBV2,.,TRBJ2-1,.,CASRRFGTYNEQFF,TGTGCCAGCAGGCGATTCGGGACGTACAATGAGCAGTTCTTC
TRBV7-6,.,TRBJ1-1,.,CASSLQTGMNTEAFF,TGTGCCAGCAGCTTACAGACAGGCATGAACACTGAAGCTTTCTTT
TRBV24-1,TRBD2,TRBJ2-1,.,CATSVGTSGNNEQFF,TGTGCCACCAGTGTCGGAACTAGCGGAAACAATGAGCAGTTCTTC
TRBV2,.,TRBJ1-6,.,CASRLSGTENSPLHF,TGTGCCAGCAGGCTTTCCGGGACTGAGAATTCACCCCTCCACTTT
TRBV6-5,.,TRBJ2-7,.,CASVGPGQYEQYF,TGTGCCAGTGTCGGACCCGGTCAATACGAGCAGTACTTC
TRBV6-2/TRBV6-3,TRBD1,TRBJ1-4,.,CASSPDRGGEKLFF,TGTGCCAGCAGTCCGGACAGGGGAGGTGAAAAACTGTTTTTT
TRBV6-5,.,TRBJ1-1,.,CASPGHMNTEAFF,TGTGCCAGCCCAGGGCACATGAACACTGAAGCTTTCTTT
TRBV5-6,.,TRBJ2-5,.,CASSYGRRSGQETQYF,TGTGCCAGCAGCTATGGCCGAAGGAGCGGGCAAGAGACCCAGTACTTC
TRBV19,TRBD1,TRBJ1-2,.,CASSTGQGNYGYTF,TGTGCCAGTAGTACCGGACAGGGGAACTATGGCTACACCTTC
TRBV7-9,TRBD1,TRBJ1-6,.,CASSQTGPNSPLHF,TGTGCCAGCAGCCAGACAGGGCCTAATTCACCCCTCCACTTT
TRBV19,TRBD1,TRBJ1-2,.,CASSFRQGQVGYTF,TGTGCCAGTAGTTTTCGACAGGGGCAGGTCGGCTACACCTTC
TRBV11-2,TRBD1,TRBJ2-7,.,CASSLDKFGTGEYEQYF,TGTGCCAGCAGCTTAGATAAGTTCGGGACAGGTGAATACGAGCAGTACTTC
TRBV5-6,.,TRBJ1-2,.,CASSLAISGASGYTF,TGTGCCAGCAGCTTGGCTATATCGGGCGCCAGTGGCTACACCTTC
TRBV5-1,.,TRBJ2-3,.,CASSLARAPTTDTQYF,TGCGCCAGCAGTCTGGCCAGAGCGCCAACCACAGATACGCAGTATTTT
TRBV24-1,.,TRBJ2-7,.,CATSSLGTHEQYF,TGTGCCACCAGCTCTCTAGGTACCCACGAGCAGTACTTC
TRBV6-5,TRBD1,TRBJ2-4,once,CASSPRDRGSDF,TGTGCCAGCAGTCCCCGGGACAGGGGGTCGGACTTC
TRBV7-3,TRBD1,TRBJ2-3,.,CASSSRDREGADTQYF,TGTGCCAGCAGCTCAAGGGACAGGGAGGGGGCAGATACGCAGTATTTT
TRBV5-1,.,TRBJ2-7,.,CASGQTTSYEQYF,TGCGCCAGTGGACAGACTACCTCCTACGAGCAGTACTTC
TRBV12-3/TRBV12-4,.,TRBJ2-7,.,CASSSTAEQYF,TGTGCCAGCAGTTCAACGGCCGAGCAGTACTTC
TRBV30,.,TRBJ2-2,.,CAWTGTNTGELFF,TGTGCCTGGACCGGGACCAACACCGGGGAGCTGTTTTTT
TRBV7-8,.,TRBJ2-7,.,CASSRVGGSWDEQYF,TGTGCCAGCAGCCGGGTGGGGGGTTCCTGGGACGAGCAGTACTTC
TRBV3-1/TRBV3-2,.,TRBJ2-7,.,CASSPQYGLYEQYF,TGTGCCAGCAGCCCCCAGTATGGACTCTACGAGCAGTACTTC
TRBV7-9,.,TRBJ2-7,.,CASSYTGYEQYF,TGTGCCAGCAGCTATACAGGCTACGAGCAGTACTTC
TRBV7-2,TRBD1,TRBJ1-2,.,CASSVTGDGNYGYTF,TGTGCCAGCAGCGTAACAGGGGACGGCAACTATGGCTACACCTTC
TRBV27,TRBD2,TRBJ2-1,once,CASSPASGRAYNEQFF,TGTGCCAGCAGTCCCGCTAGCGGGAGGGCCTACAATGAGCAGTTCTTC
TRBV6-5,TRBD1,TRBJ1-1,.,CASSPQGTGDTEAFF,TGTGCCAGCAGTCCCCAGGGGACAGGGGACACTGAAGCTTTCTTT
TRBV18,.,TRBJ1-1,.,CASSPSGFTEAFF,TGTGCCAGCTCACCATCCGGGTTCACTGAAGCTTTCTTT
TRBV19,.,TRBJ2-7,once,CASSSGGEQYF,TGTGCCAGTAGTTCCGGCGGCGAGCAGTACTTC
TRBV2,.,TRBJ1-1,.,CASSAGPEAFF,TGTGCCAGCAGTGCCGGCCCTGAAGCTTTCTTT
TRBV5-1,.,TRBJ1-1,few,CASSGGQNTEAFF,TGCGCCAGCAGCGGCGGACAGAACACTGAAGCTTTCTTT
TRBV11-2,.,TRBJ1-2,.,CASMGVDYNGYTF,TGTGCCAGCATGGGGGTAGATTACAATGGCTACACCTTC
TRBV29-1,TRBD1,TRBJ2-7,.,CSVVGQGPYEQYF,TGCAGCGTTGTGGGACAGGGACCCTACGAGCAGTACTTC
TRBV11-2,.,TRBJ2-1,.,CASSLVGYSGYEQFF,TGTGCCAGCAGCTTAGTAGGTTACTCTGGATATGAGCAGTTCTTC
TRBV5-4,TRBD2,TRBJ2-3,.,CASSSLAGGSTDTQYF,TGTGCCAGCAGCTCGCTAGCGGGAGGGAGCACAGATACGCAGTATTTT
TRBV2,.,TRBJ2-1,.,CASSELTVTTRGEQFF,TGTGCCAGCAGTGAGTTAACGGTCACCACCCGGGGTGAGCAGTTCTTC
TRBV12-3/TRBV12-4,.,TRBJ2-3,.,CASRPSQGTQYF,TGTGCCAGCAGGCCCTCCCAGGGTACGCAGTATTTT
TRBV7-2,.,TRBJ1-5,.,CASSLGGYSNQPQHF,TGTGCCAGCAGCTTAGGAGGGTATAGCAATCAGCCCCAGCATTTT
TRBV28,TRBD1,TRBJ1-2,.,CASSLYRTGEDYGYTF,TGTGCCAGCAGTTTATATAGGACAGGGGAGGACTATGGCTACACCTTC
TRBV5-1,.,TRBJ2-1,.,CASSLGGSYNEQFF,TGCGCCAGCAGCTTGGGGGGTTCCTACAATGAGCAGTTCTTC
TRBV19,.,TRBJ2-2,.,CASSINDLSELFF,TGTGCCAGTAGTATCAACGATCTGTCGGAGCTGTTTTTT
TRBV18,.,TRBJ1-2,.,CASSPRGAGDGYTF,TGTGCCAGCTCACCACGAGGGGCGGGGGATGGCTACACCTTC
TRBV14,.,TRBJ2-1,.,CASSQDTTSSYNEQFF,TGTGCCAGCAGCCAAGACACTACTTCATCCTACAATGAGCAGTTCTTC
TRBV29-1,.,TRBJ1-2,.,CSVEATENYGYTF,TGCAGCGTTGAGGCGACAGAGAACTATGGCTACACCTTC
TRBV19,TRBD2,TRBJ2-7,.,CASSTGRAFEQYF,TGTGCCAGTAGTACCGGGAGGGCCTTCGAGCAGTACTTC
TRBV10-1,.,TRBJ2-7,.,CASSETYEQYF,TGCGCCAGCAGTGAGACTTACGAGCAGTACTTC